This is a list of T cell receptor beta chains from one sample in a study of control samples from healthy donors and cancer patients. Clones were read by immunoSEQ multiplex PCR, and TCRdb kept only the in-frame ones, dropping some. Among tens of thousands of clones, about nine tenths were seen once, and the ten largest hold 15% to 18%. Sequencing was performed on blood. Receptor source: a man aged 30 to 39 in good health. The CDR3 runs from the conserved cysteine through the conserved F or W. The D gene is left open where the match is weak. Only some rows state a clone size, as once, few, many or a class for expanded clones.

clone size	V gene	J gene	D gene	CDR3 DNA	CDR3 protein
NA	TRBV11-3	TRBJ2-7	TRBD2	TGTGCCAGCAGCCTCGGTGGCGGGAGCGGGAACGAGCAGTACTTC	CASSLGGGSGNEQYF
once	TRBV4-1	TRBJ1-3	NA	TGCGCCAGCAGCCAAGTGGACGGACATTCTGGAAACACCATATATTTT	CASSQVDGHSGNTIYF
NA	TRBV5-1	TRBJ2-1	NA	TGCGCCAGCAGCTTCAGGGCGGCCTCCTACAATGAGCAGTTCTTC	CASSFRAASYNEQFF
NA	TRBV6-2/TRBV6-3	TRBJ2-7	NA	TGTGCCAGCAGTTACCACGGGGGCGAGCAGTACTTC	CASSYHGGEQYF
NA	TRBV7-3	TRBJ2-1	NA	TGTGCCAGCAGCCTTAGGAGGGCCAACAATGAGCAGTTCTTC	CASSLRRANNEQFF
few	TRBV4-1	TRBJ2-2	NA	TGCGCCAGCAGCCAACCGTCCAGGGAGCTGTTTTTT	CASSQPSRELFF
NA	TRBV6-6	TRBJ1-4	TRBD1	TGTGCCAGCAGTTTCCCGGGACAGGGAGGAGAAAAACTGTTTTTT	CASSFPGQGGEKLFF
NA	TRBV19	TRBJ1-1	NA	TGTGCCAGTAGTGTCCAAGGGACGGCGAACACTGAAGCTTTCTTT	CASSVQGTANTEAFF
NA	TRBV7-9	TRBJ1-3	TRBD1	TGTGCCAGCAGCCCCGGGACAGGCTCTGGAAACACCATATATTTT	CASSPGTGSGNTIYF
NA	TRBV9	TRBJ2-7	TRBD2	TGTGCCAGCAGCGTATCCAGCGGGACTATCCTTCTCGAGCAGTACTTC	CASSVSSGTILLEQYF
once	TRBV5-1	TRBJ1-4	TRBD1	TGCGCCAGCAGGAGGCGGGACAGGGGTCAGACTAATGAAAAACTGTTTTTT	CASRRRDRGQTNEKLFF
NA	TRBV7-2	TRBJ1-2	NA	TGTGCCAGCAGCTTAATTTCACATTCTCCGTATGGCTACACCTTC	CASSLISHSPYGYTF
once	TRBV5-4	TRBJ2-3	TRBD2	TGTGCCAGCAACCCGGCGCTTAAAGCGGGGCCTCTTGCCACAGATACGCAGTATTTT	CASNPALKAGPLATDTQYF
NA	TRBV10-1	TRBJ2-1	TRBD2	TGCGCCAGCAGAGCGGGAGGGCGGACTAGTGAGCAGTTCTTC	CASRAGGRTSEQFF
NA	TRBV5-6	TRBJ2-5	TRBD2	TGTGCCAGCAGCTTGGTGGCGGGAGGAGGTGAGACCCAGTACTTC	CASSLVAGGGETQYF
NA	TRBV28	TRBJ2-7	NA	TGTGCCAGCAGCCCCCCCCGCGGTTCCTACGAGCAGTACTTC	CASSPPRGSYEQYF
NA	TRBV4-2	TRBJ2-5	NA	TGTGCCAGCAGCCAAGATACTGGTTTGGAGACCCAGTACTTC	CASSQDTGLETQYF
NA	TRBV7-9	TRBJ1-1	NA	TGTGCCAGCACCGGCGGCAGTCCTGAAGCTTTCTTT	CASTGGSPEAFF
NA	TRBV3-1/TRBV3-2	TRBJ1-4	TRBD1	TGTGCCAGCAGCCACCGATCGACAGGGTATGGCGAAAAACTGTTTTTT	CASSHRSTGYGEKLFF
NA	TRBV5-1	TRBJ1-5	NA	TGCGCCAGCAGCGGTGGGGGGCCCGGTCAGCCCCAGCATTTT	CASSGGGPGQPQHF
NA	TRBV5-4	TRBJ1-1	NA	TGTGCCAGCAGCTTGTCGGTGAACACTGAAGCTTTCTTT	CASSLSVNTEAFF
NA	TRBV2	TRBJ1-2	NA	TGTGCCAGCAGTGAAGCCCCCCCGGGGTTGGGGTATGGCTACACCTTC	CASSEAPPGLGYGYTF
once	TRBV12-3/TRBV12-4	TRBJ2-1	NA	TGTGCCAGCAGTTTCTGGCATGAGCAGTTCTTC	CASSFWHEQFF
NA	TRBV28	TRBJ2-2	TRBD1	TGTGCCAGCAGGCTACTCGGGACAGCTGGCACCGGGGAGCTGTTTTTT	CASRLLGTAGTGELFF
NA	TRBV23-1	TRBJ2-7	NA	TGCGCCAGCAGTCACAGGGCCTACGAGCAGTACTTC	CASSHRAYEQYF
NA	TRBV2	TRBJ2-3	TRBD2	TGTGCCACCTCTCTAGCGGATCTAAGCACAGATACGCAGTATTTT	CATSLADLSTDTQYF
NA	TRBV6-4	TRBJ2-2	NA	TGTGCCAGCAGTGACTACCTATTCGGGGAGCTGTTTTTT	CASSDYLFGELFF
NA	TRBV9	TRBJ1-6	NA	TGTGCCAGCAGCAGGCCGGGCCCCAATTCACCCCTCCACTTT	CASSRPGPNSPLHF
many	TRBV2	TRBJ2-4	NA	TGTGCCAGCAGTCTAAAAAACATTCAGTACTTC	CASSLKNIQYF
NA	TRBV18	TRBJ2-3	TRBD1	TGTGCCAGCTCACCACAGGGACAGGAAATCACAGATACGCAGTATTTT	CASSPQGQEITDTQYF
NA	TRBV5-6	TRBJ2-6	NA	TGTGCCAGCAGCTTAGGTTCAGGCTCTGGGGCCAACGTCCTGACTTTC	CASSLGSGSGANVLTF
NA	TRBV6-5	TRBJ2-7	NA	TGTGCCAGCAGGGAGGGACCTACGAGCTCCTACGAGCAGTACTTC	CASREGPTSSYEQYF
NA	TRBV5-6	TRBJ2-7	NA	TGTGCCAGCAGCCCTTCTTTTAACGAGCAGTACTTC	CASSPSFNEQYF
NA	TRBV6-2/TRBV6-3	TRBJ1-2	TRBD1	TGTGCCAGCAGTTACAGGGGGCTGAACACCTTC	CASSYRGLNTF
once	TRBV6-2/TRBV6-3	TRBJ1-2	NA	TGTGCCAGCAGTTACGGGGACTATGGCTACACCTTC	CASSYGDYGYTF
NA	TRBV5-1	TRBJ1-2	TRBD1	TGCGCCAGCAGCTTTGACAGGGACTCATATGGCTACACCTTC	CASSFDRDSYGYTF
NA	TRBV3-1/TRBV3-2	TRBJ2-7	NA	TGTGCCAGCAGCCAAGATCCCAGCTCCTACGAGCAGTACTTC	CASSQDPSSYEQYF
few	TRBV30	TRBJ1-1	NA	TGTGCCGGCCTACCAGGGGTCACTGAAGCTTTCTTT	CAGLPGVTEAFF
NA	TRBV7-9	TRBJ2-5	NA	TGTGCCAGCAGCTGGAAGTGGGGCCAGGGAGAGACCCAGTACTTC	CASSWKWGQGETQYF
once	TRBV4-1	TRBJ1-1	NA	TGCGCCAGCAGCCAAGATATGGGGGGCGCTGGCATGAACACTGAAGCTTTCTTT	CASSQDMGGAGMNTEAFF
NA	TRBV5-1	TRBJ1-1	NA	TGCGCCAGCAGCCCCGGAGAGGGATTAGGGACCACTGAAGCTTTCTTT	CASSPGEGLGTTEAFF
NA	TRBV5-1	TRBJ2-1	TRBD1	TGCGCCAGCAGCTTGACAGGGGTCAATGAGCAGTTCTTC	CASSLTGVNEQFF
NA	TRBV24-1	TRBJ2-1	TRBD1	TGTGCCACCAGTGATGAACCGGGACAGGGGCACAATGAGCAGTTCTTC	CATSDEPGQGHNEQFF